This T cell receptor beta chain was identified in a study of blood T cell repertoires in COVID-19. As for the study in general: Sources were T cells, B-cell-depleted T cells, or PBMCs; the material itself was cDNA or gDNA.

The length of the CDR3 is 13 residues. The V gene's germline CDR1 is SGHTA and CDR2 FQGTGA. Trimming took 2 bases from V and 3 from J, leaving 8 bases between them. Data came from immunoSEQ multiplex PCR; TCRdb stores just in-frame clones and leaves some out. The sample consists of 150,000 or so clones, around nine tenths of them appearing once. The sequenced sample was peripheral blood. This TCR came from a man between 45 and 60 years old with acute or convalescent COVID-19. The chain has TRBV7-3 and TRBJ2-7; maybe TRBD2 (5 bases). CDR3 region: CASSLGRGYEQYF. The CDR3, as DNA: TGTGCCAGCAGCTTAGGACGGGGCTACGAGCAGTACTTC.